This T cell receptor (beta chain) originates from a study of shared clonotypes between healthy human individuals (dated by TCRdb to 2018 to 2020). About the full investigation: Three men and two women, aged 18 to 49 years, made up the cohort. For each donor, CD4 naive and CD4 memory were each given three plates, CD8 naive was given two plates, and CD8 memory was given one plate. To estimate repertoire size and how much clonotype sharing occurs between individuals, the study deeply sequenced the blood TCR repertoires of several healthy adults. Different laboratories and diverse techniques were used to prepare libraries and sequence TCR repertoires, to increase sequencing depth and limit assay-specific biases. Per donor, leukapheresis produced somewhere between about 0.85 and 8.9 billion PBMCs.

General findings and caveats noted by the study authors: Higher generation probabilities were observed for clonotypes shared by all four sorted-subset donors than for non-shared clonotypes. The small number of donors limited the genetic and exposure-history diversity represented. Pairwise subsampling indicated that sequencing depth was expected to affect the degree of clonotype sharing among donors. When a few donors were compared, the shared fraction of clonotypes was about 5.2% for naive CD4, 3% to 4% for naive CD8, 2% to 2.5% for memory CD4, and 0.4% for memory CD8. Rarefaction of sorted-subset datasets indicated incomplete sequencing despite the large sequencing depth. Naive subsets generally had larger estimated clonotype richness than memory subsets. Only blood was sampled, and tissue TCR repertoires likely differ from those in blood.

Worth noting for this clone: Its antigen remains unidentified. It has no much larger one-base neighbor in the sample; base qualities were not kept.

Using the deep immunoSEQ assay, multiplex PCR amplified TCR CDR3 regions from genomic DNA. For each cell subset, the extracted genomic DNA was distributed evenly across all wells of several immunoSEQ 96-well plates, and each plate served as one replicate. For sorted subsets, each replicate PCR was loaded with around 220 ng genomic DNA, equivalent to 32,000 or so T cell genomes. Purified libraries were measured with a Qubit 3.0 fluorometer, size-checked on a Bioanalyzer 2100, and measured again with the KAPA Library Quantification kit. A separate single-read 150-cycle Illumina NextSeq 550 flow cell was used to sequence each immunoSEQ 96-well plate. Regarding the original processing steps: Because the immunoSEQ output held only junctional sequences and lacked quality scores, the filtering could not match the filtering applied to full-length reads. Sequences were annotated with PyIR, a Python wrapper for IgBLAST v1.9, using IMGT germline references to assign V/J genes and CDR3. Reads were removed for weak V/J assignments (E-value above 1e-6), missing CDR3, stop codons, out-of-frame junctions, or ambiguous translated residues. A V3J clonotype was defined by an identical inferred V gene, J gene, and CDR3 amino acid sequence. Percentage overlap between repertoires was calculated by dividing the number of shared unique clonotypes by the size of the smaller repertoire. Three approaches were used to assess repertoire richness: RTK rarefaction, the Chao1 estimator, and Recon v2.1 estimates of unobserved clonotypes. OLGA was used to compute generation probabilities for all TCRbeta clonotypes that the gDNA method yielded from a handful of donors. The source is immuneACCESS, and TCRdb retained only in-frame sequences with V and J called. Part of the clones is not carried over; for the studies checked, unresolved V genes explain less than half of this, and the remainder is unexplained. V and J calls and clone size are those listed in that table; D and trimming were worked out from the DNA. The sample table holds over a million clones, of which around 76% were seen once. The leading ten clones occupy approximately 1.5% of the sample.

The donors were healthy, HIV-negative adults with no recently reported acute infections or vaccinations. All donors were Caucasian adults living in Nashville, Tennessee, USA. Magnetic negative selection was used to enrich CD4+ T cells, after which naive cells were positively selected on CD45RA and the negative fraction became the memory subset. After blood collection by leukapheresis, PBMCs were isolated using Ficoll-Histopaque density gradient centrifugation and then cryopreserved in the vapor phase of liquid nitrogen. Analytical flow cytometry was used to check the purity and quantity of each magnetically sorted T cell population. From each sorted fraction, genomic DNA was isolated and quantified by UV absorbance on a Nanodrop 2000c. The source of this sequence is a man younger than 30 in good health. The material sequenced was memory CD4+ T cells sorted from blood. In the paper's terms, the cell subset or site label means: CD45RA-negative fraction.

The CDR3 is CASSKGDRGFEQYF. At the DNA level, the sequence is TGTGCCAGCAGCAAAGGAGACAGGGGCTTCGAGCAGTACTTC. The V and J genes are TRBV21-1 and TRBJ2-7; TRBD1, the table's D call, was not compared with the DNA. TRBV21-1 is marked as a pseudogene. From the cysteine through the phenylalanine, the CDR3 covers 14 amino acids. The only DNA kept is the CDR3, 42 bases in frame from the first base.